Listed here is a single T cell receptor (beta chain). Antigen: not known. These data are taken from a study of T-cell memory formation after mild COVID-19. Study results and caveats: Pre-infection memory harbored some responding clones, suggesting cross-reactive memory joined. Most CD4+ clones that shrank were in CM and EM, while CD8+ ones turned up in EMRA. Later expanders leaned toward CD4+, whereas clones contracting from day 15 to 85 were balanced CD4/CD8.

Per the germline V gene, CDR1 is MGHRA and CDR2 is YSYEKL. The V segment lost 1 base and the J segment 3 bases; nucleotides outside the gene matches: 4. The CDR3 has 15 residues. TCRdb reanalysed the 5' RACE reads using MiXCR and keeps one entry per CDR3 protein. The top ten clones hold around 30% of a sample with more than 80,000 distinct CDR3 sequences, over 10% of them seen once. Source material: PBMCs or a T cell subset sorted from them (not recorded which). The chain joins TRBV4-1 to TRBJ2-3, with 7 bases fitting TRBD1. The sequence came from an adult woman who had mild COVID-19 (a few samples of this study predate the infection). Cell type and time point are not known. CDR3 nucleotides: TGCGCCAGCAGCCAAGGACAGGGAAGGACAGATACGCAGTATTTT. Translation: CASSQGQGRTDTQYF.